This TCR beta chain emerged from a study of control samples from healthy donors and cancer patients. About this clone: Other nucleotide sequences from this sample produce the same CDR3.

V was trimmed by 1 base and J by 3 bases, leaving 6 bases between them. The CDR3 is 13 amino acids. Germline CDR1 SGHDN, CDR2 FVKESK. The assay was immunoSEQ multiplex PCR, and TCRdb's table has in-frame clones only and misses some. The data hold 130,000 to 150,000 clones, with more than 85% observed a single time. Material: blood. The rearrangement joins TRBV14 to TRBJ1-2; D possibly corresponds to TRBD1 (5 bases). The receptor was isolated from a man aged 30 to 45 in good health. As DNA, the CDR3 is TGTGCCAGCAGCCAAGTGGGACACTATGGCTACACCTTC. Residues: CASSQVGHYGYTF.